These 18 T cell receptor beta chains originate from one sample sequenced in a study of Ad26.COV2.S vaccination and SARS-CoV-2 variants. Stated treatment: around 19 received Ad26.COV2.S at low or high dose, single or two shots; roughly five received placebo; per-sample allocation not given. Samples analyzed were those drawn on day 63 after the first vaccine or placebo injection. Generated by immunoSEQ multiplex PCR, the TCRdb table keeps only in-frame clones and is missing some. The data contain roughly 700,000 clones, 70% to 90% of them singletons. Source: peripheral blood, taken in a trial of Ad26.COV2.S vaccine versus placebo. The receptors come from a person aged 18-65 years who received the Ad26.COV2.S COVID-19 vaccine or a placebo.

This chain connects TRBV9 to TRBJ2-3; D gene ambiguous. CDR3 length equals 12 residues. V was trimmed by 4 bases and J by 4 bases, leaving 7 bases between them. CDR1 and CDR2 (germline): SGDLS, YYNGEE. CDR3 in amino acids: CASSTQSDTQYF. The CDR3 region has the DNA TGTGCCAGCAGCACCCAGTCAGATACGCAGTATTTT.

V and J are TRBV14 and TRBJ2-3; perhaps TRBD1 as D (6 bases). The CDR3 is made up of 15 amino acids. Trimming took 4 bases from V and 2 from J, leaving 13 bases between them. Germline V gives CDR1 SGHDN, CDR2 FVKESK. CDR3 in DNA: TGTGCCAGCAGCCCGTCGGACAGATTCACAGATACGCAGTATTTT. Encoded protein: CASSPSDRFTDTQYF. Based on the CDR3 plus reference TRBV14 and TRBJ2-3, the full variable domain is EAGVTQFPSHSVIEKGQTVTLRCDPISGHDNLYWYRRVMGKEIKFLLHFVKESKQDESGMPNNRFLAERTGGTYSTLKVQPAELEDSGVYFCASSPSDRFTDTQYFGPGTRLTVL.

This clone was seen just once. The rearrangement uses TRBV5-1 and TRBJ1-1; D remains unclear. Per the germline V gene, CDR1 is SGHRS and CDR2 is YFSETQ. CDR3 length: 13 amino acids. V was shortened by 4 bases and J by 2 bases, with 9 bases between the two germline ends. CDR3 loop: CASSLDINTEAFF. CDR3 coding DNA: TGCGCCAGCAGCCTAGACATTAACACTGAAGCTTTCTTT.

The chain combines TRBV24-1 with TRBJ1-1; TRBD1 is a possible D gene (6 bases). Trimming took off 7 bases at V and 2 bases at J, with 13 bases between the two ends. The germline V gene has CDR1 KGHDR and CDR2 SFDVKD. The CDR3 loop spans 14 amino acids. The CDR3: CATRPTGRNTEAFF. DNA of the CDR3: TGTGCCACCAGGCCGACAGGCAGAAACACTGAAGCTTTCTTT.

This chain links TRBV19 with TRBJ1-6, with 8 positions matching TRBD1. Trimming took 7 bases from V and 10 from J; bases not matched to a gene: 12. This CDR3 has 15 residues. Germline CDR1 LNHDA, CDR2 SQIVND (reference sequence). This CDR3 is CASTPGQGPESPLHF. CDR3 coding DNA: TGTGCCAGTACCCCTGGACAGGGCCCGGAATCACCCCTCCACTTT.

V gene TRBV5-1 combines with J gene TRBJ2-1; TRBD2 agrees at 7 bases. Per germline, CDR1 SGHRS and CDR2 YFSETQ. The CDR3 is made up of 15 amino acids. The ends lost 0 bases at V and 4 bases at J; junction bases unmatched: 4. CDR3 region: CASSLVRAGYNEQFF. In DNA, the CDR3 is TGCGCCAGCAGCTTGGTTCGAGCGGGGTACAATGAGCAGTTCTTC.

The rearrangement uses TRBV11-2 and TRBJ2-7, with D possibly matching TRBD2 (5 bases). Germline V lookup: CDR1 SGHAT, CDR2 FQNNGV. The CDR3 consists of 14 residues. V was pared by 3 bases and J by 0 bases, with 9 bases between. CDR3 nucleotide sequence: TGTGCCAGCAGCTTTGAGGGTTTCTCCTACGAGCAGTACTTC. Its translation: CASSFEGFSYEQYF. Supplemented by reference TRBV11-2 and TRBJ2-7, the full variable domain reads EAGVAQSPRYKIIEKRQSVAFWCNPISGHATLYWYQQILGQGPKLLIQFQNNGVVDDSQLPKDRFSAERLKGVDSTLKIQPAKLEDSAVYLCASSFEGFSYEQYFGPGTRLTVT.

Written as DNA, the CDR3 is TGTGCCAGCATTCAAATCCGGGGCCCTTACAATGAGCAGTTCTTC. It specifies CASIQIRGPYNEQFF. The chain recombines TRBV7-8 with TRBJ2-1; perhaps D is TRBD1 or TRBD2 (5 bases each). Trimming removed 7 bases at V and 4 bases at J, with 17 bases between. In germline, CDR1 is SGHVS, CDR2 FQNEAQ. The CDR3 length is 15 residues.

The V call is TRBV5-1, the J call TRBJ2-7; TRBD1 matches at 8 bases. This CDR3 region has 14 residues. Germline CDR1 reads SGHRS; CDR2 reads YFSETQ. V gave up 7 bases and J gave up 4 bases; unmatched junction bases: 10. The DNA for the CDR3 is TGCGCCAGCTCCTACAGGGGGGAATCGTACGAGCAGTACTTC. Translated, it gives CASSYRGESYEQYF.

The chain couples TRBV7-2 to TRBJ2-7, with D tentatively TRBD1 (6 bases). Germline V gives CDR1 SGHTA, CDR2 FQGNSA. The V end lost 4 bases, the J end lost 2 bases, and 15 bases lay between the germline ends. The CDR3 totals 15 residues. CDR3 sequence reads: CASSSISDSTYEQYF. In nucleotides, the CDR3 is TGTGCCAGCAGCTCAATCTCGGACAGCACCTACGAGCAGTACTTC.

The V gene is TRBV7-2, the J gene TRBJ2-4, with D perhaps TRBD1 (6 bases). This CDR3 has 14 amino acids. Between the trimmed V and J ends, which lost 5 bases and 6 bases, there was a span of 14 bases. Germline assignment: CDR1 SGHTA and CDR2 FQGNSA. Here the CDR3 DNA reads TGTGCCAGCAGCCAGGACAGAGGCGGAAACATTCAGTACTTC. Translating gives CASSQDRGGNIQYF.

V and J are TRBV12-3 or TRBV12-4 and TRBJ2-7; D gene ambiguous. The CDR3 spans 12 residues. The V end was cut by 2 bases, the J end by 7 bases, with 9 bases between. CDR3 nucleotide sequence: TGTGCCAGCAGTTTAAAAGGTACGGAGCAGTACTTC. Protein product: CASSLKGTEQYF.

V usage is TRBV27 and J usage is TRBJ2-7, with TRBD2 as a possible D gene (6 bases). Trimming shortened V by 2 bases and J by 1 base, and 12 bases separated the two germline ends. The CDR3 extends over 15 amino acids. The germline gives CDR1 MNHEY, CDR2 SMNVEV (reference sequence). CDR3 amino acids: CASSLKGGSSYEQYF. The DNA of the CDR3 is TGTGCCAGCAGTTTAAAGGGAGGATCGTCCTACGAGCAGTACTTC.

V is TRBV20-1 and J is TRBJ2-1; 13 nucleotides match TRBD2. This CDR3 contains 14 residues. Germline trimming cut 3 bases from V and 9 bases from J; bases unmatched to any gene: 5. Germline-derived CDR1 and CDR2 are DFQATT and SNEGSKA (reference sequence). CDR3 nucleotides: TGCAGTGCTAGTGGACTAGCGGGAGAGATTGAGCAGTTCTTC. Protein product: CSASGLAGEIEQFF.

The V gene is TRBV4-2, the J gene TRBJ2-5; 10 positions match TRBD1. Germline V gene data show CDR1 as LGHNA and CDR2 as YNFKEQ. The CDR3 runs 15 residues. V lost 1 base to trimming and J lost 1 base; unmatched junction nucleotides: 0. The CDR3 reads CASSQGTGGQETQYF. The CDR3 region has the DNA TGTGCCAGCAGCCAAGGGACAGGGGGCCAAGAGACCCAGTACTTC.

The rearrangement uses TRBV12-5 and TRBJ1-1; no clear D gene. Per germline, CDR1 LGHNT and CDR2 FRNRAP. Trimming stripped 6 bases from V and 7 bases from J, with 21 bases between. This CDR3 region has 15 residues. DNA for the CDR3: TGTGCTAGTGGCCCCAAAAAGGGCCTGGTAGTTGAAGCTTTCTTT. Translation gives CASGPKKGLVVEAFF.

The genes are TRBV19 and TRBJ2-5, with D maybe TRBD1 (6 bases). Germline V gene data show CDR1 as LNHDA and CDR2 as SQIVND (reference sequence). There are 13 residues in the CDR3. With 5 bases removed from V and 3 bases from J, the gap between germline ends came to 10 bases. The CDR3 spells CASSVDSEETQYF. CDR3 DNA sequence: TGTGCCAGTAGTGTGGACAGTGAAGAGACCCAGTACTTC.

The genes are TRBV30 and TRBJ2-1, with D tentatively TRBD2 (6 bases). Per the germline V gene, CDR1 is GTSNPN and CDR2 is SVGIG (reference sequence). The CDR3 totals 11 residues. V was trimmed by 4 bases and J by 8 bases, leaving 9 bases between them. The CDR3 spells CAWTTGDEQFF. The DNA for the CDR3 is TGTGCCTGGACCACGGGAGATGAGCAGTTCTTC.